A single sample gave rise to the 19 T cell receptor beta chains below, sequenced in a study of cytomegalovirus exposure and HLA in healthy donors (TCRdb year 2017). Library method: the immunoSEQ multiplex PCR assay. A mixture of 60 forward primers for TCR Vbeta segments and 13 reverse primers for TCR Jbeta segments was used in the multiplex PCR. As stored in TCRdb, this immuneACCESS dataset retains in-frame rearrangements with V and J assigned. A fraction of the clones does not appear; measured against another copy, unresolved V genes explain less than half of the discrepancy, and the remainder lacks a known reason. The sample table lists under 200,000 clones, roughly four fifths of them with a count of one. Roughly 0.5% of the sample belongs to the ten largest clones. Sequencing used PBMCs. The receptors shown here come from a woman aged 50 to 65 in good health and CMV-seronegative.

The chain combines TRBV29-1 with TRBJ2-1; D is unresolved. This CDR3 is 14 amino acids long. Trimming removed 4 bases from V and 5 bases from J, with 15 bases in between. CDR1 SQVTM and CDR2 ANQGSEA come from the germline V gene. CDR3 sequence reads: CSVVVWPGNNEQFF. The CDR3 nucleotides are TGCAGCGTTGTGGTCTGGCCAGGAAACAATGAGCAGTTCTTC.

The chain is built from TRBV5-4 and TRBJ2-2, with 9 bases matching TRBD2. Germline lookup yields CDR1 SGHNT and CDR2 YYREEE (reference sequence). The length of the CDR3 is 17 residues. The trim removed 0 bases at V and 5 bases at J, leaving 8 bases unmatched. The CDR3 DNA reads as TGTGCCAGCAGCTTGGCCGGGACTAGCTATTATACCGGGGAGCTGTTTTTT. The encoded protein is CASSLAGTSYYTGELFF.

The chain combines TRBV2 with TRBJ1-1; no reliable D call. Germline V CDR1 and CDR2: SNHLY, FYNNEI. The V end lost 4 bases, the J end lost 1 base, and 10 bases lay between the germline ends. This CDR3 region has 14 residues. In nucleotides, the CDR3 is TGTGCCAGCAGTGTTGAACCAGAGAACACTGAAGCTTTCTTT. It is translated as CASSVEPENTEAFF.

This chain links TRBV19 with TRBJ2-7; 9 bases map to TRBD1. CDR1 is LNHDA, CDR2 SQIVND, per germline (reference sequence). J gave up 3 bases and V 7 bases, and 7 bases lay outside the gene matches. This CDR3 comprises 14 residues. CDR3 sequence reads: CASILQGAYYEQYF. CDR3 DNA sequence: TGTGCCAGTATCCTACAGGGGGCCTACTACGAGCAGTACTTC.

The genes are TRBV28 and TRBJ2-7, with 9 bases identical to TRBD1. CDR1 and CDR2 (germline): MDHEN, SYDVKM. The CDR3 length is 15 residues. V lost 7 bases and J lost 2; bases outside the gene matches: 9. The CDR3 here is CASTPTRDRAYEQYF. Written as DNA, the CDR3 is TGTGCCAGCACACCCACCCGGGACAGGGCCTACGAGCAGTACTTC.

This clone has only a few counts. The chain has TRBV18 and TRBJ1-4; 8 bases match TRBD1. With V trimmed by 6 bases and J by 8 bases, 11 bases remained unmatched. Germline CDR1 KGHSH, CDR2 LQKENI. The CDR3 is 15 residues long. In nucleotides, the CDR3 is TGTGCCAGCTCGCAAGACAGGGGCCAAAAGGAAAAACTGTTTTTT. As protein: CASSQDRGQKEKLFF.

This clone occurred a few times. The V call is TRBV6-1, the J call TRBJ2-5; D is undetermined. The germline V and J ends were trimmed by 8 bases and 1 base, with 17 bases remaining between them. This CDR3 spans 15 amino acids. Germline-derived CDR1 and CDR2 are MNHNS and SASEGT. The CDR3 here is CASVASRLTQETQYF. In DNA, the CDR3 is TGTGCCAGCGTCGCCAGCAGGTTAACCCAAGAGACCCAGTACTTC.

The gene calls are TRBV27 and TRBJ1-6; tentatively, D is TRBD1 (5 bases). Germline CDR1 is MNHEY and CDR2 is SMNVEV (reference sequence). V was clipped by 2 bases and J by 2 bases, with 7 bases between them. The CDR3 has 15 amino acids. This CDR3 reads CASSLTGTYNSPLHF. The DNA of the CDR3 is TGTGCCAGCAGTTTAACAGGCACCTATAATTCACCCCTCCACTTT.

The chain joins TRBV7-3 to TRBJ1-1; D is undetermined. There are 14 residues in the CDR3. CDR1 and CDR2 (germline): SGHTA, FQGTGA. Trimming cost V 0 bases and J 4 bases, with 9 bases left between them. The CDR3 nucleotides read TGTGCCAGCAGCTTAACTGTCTGGAGCACTGAAGCTTTCTTT. This encodes CASSLTVWSTEAFF.

The rearrangement joins TRBV7-9 to TRBJ1-1, with 10 positions matching TRBD1. The CDR3 is 17 residues long. From germline, CDR1 is SEHNR and CDR2 FQNEAQ (reference sequence). J was trimmed by 1 base and V by 2 bases; bases with no gene match: 7. CDR3 bases: TGTGCCAGCAGCTTAATCGGGACAGGGGCTCAGAACACTGAAGCTTTCTTT. Protein product: CASSLIGTGAQNTEAFF.

This rearrangement joins TRBV29-1 to TRBJ1-1; D unresolved. Germline CDR1 reads SQVTM; CDR2 reads ANQGSEA. V shed 3 bases and J shed 3 bases, with 8 bases lying between them. The length of the CDR3 is 12 residues. CDR3 residues: CSVDWQYTEAFF. The CDR3 DNA follows: TGCAGCGTTGACTGGCAGTACACTGAAGCTTTCTTT.

CDR3 protein: CASSETSGRSEQYF. CDR3 coding DNA: TGTGCCAGCAGTGAAACTAGCGGGAGGAGCGAGCAGTACTTC. V and J are TRBV6-1 and TRBJ2-7; 12 nucleotides agree with TRBD2. The CDR3 contains 14 residues. V was pared by 2 bases and J by 6 bases, with 2 bases of the junction left unmatched. Germline V CDR1 and CDR2: MNHNS, SASEGT.

This sequence joins TRBV9 and TRBJ1-1; D is possibly TRBD1 (5 bases). This CDR3 spans 14 amino acids. Germline V gene data show CDR1 as SGDLS and CDR2 as YYNGEE. The V end lost 1 base, the J end lost 5 bases, and 12 bases lay between the germline ends. CDR3 nucleotide sequence: TGTGCCAGCAGCGTAAGGGGCCCTGGGACTGAAGCTTTCTTT. Translated: CASSVRGPGTEAFF.

This clone was seen once. The chain couples TRBV11-3 to TRBJ2-3; 9 nucleotides agree with TRBD2. Looked up from germline, CDR1 is SGHNT and CDR2 is YENEEA. The CDR3 loop spans 16 amino acids. Unmatched junction bases numbered 10, after V lost 0 bases and J lost 9 bases. CDR3 DNA sequence: TGTGCCAGCAGCTTAGAAGCGGGGGTAGCGGGAGTCACGCAGTATTTT. This codes for CASSLEAGVAGVTQYF.

Only one count was recorded for this clone. The chain links TRBV19 to TRBJ2-7; 8 bases are shared with TRBD2. Germline CDR1 and CDR2: LNHDA and SQIVND (reference sequence). V gave up 8 bases and J gave up 4 bases; unmatched junction bases: 13. The CDR3 runs to 15 residues. The CDR3: CASSEIAGRGYEQYF. CDR3 nucleotides: TGTGCCAGTTCGGAAATAGCGGGGAGGGGGTACGAGCAGTACTTC.

About this clone: Other DNA variants within this sample encode the same CDR3. The chain links TRBV30 to TRBJ1-5; D is unresolved. V was clipped by 3 bases and J by 2 bases, with 11 bases between them. Germline loops: CDR1 GTSNPN, CDR2 SVGIG (reference sequence). The CDR3 is 14 amino acids. The CDR3 DNA follows: TGTGCCTGGAGCGAGAGGGCAGGCAATCAGCCCCAGCATTTT. Translating gives CAWSERAGNQPQHF. Variable domain in full (rest from reference TRBV30 and TRBJ1-5): SQTIHQWPATLVQPVGSPLSLECTVEGTSNPNLYWYRQAAGRGLQLLFYSVGIGQISSEVPQNLSASRPQDRQFILSSKKLLLSDSGFYLCAWSERAGNQPQHFGDGTRLSIL.

The chain employs TRBV2 and TRBJ2-1; 10 bases fit TRBD1. V was pared by 9 bases and J by 5 bases, with 4 bases of the junction left unmatched. The CDR3 covers 13 residues. Germline V gives CDR1 SNHLY, CDR2 FYNNEI. CDR3 loop: CARTGTGDNEQFF. Here the CDR3 DNA reads TGTGCCAGAACCGGGACAGGGGACAATGAGCAGTTCTTC.

In the case of this clone: A read error may produce the germline difference seen at one junction end. Here the CDR3 reads CASGITGSNSEAFF. CDR3 DNA: TGTGCCAGCGGTATAACAGGGTCGAACTCTGAAGCTTTCTTT. The rearrangement links TRBV6-1 to TRBJ1-1; D may be TRBD1 (6 bases). Looked up from germline, CDR1 is MNHNS and CDR2 is SASEGT. The CDR3 consists of 14 residues.

The V gene is TRBV19, the J gene TRBJ1-2; D remains unclear. CDR1 LNHDA and CDR2 SQIVND come from the germline V gene (reference sequence). With 6 bases removed from V and 3 bases from J, the gap between germline ends came to 11 bases. CDR3 size: 13 residues. CDR3 amino acids: CASSPRLDYGYTF. DNA of the CDR3: TGTGCCAGTAGCCCGAGGTTGGACTATGGCTACACCTTC. The full variable domain, rest sourced from reference TRBV19 and TRBJ1-2, is DGGITQSPKYLFRKEGQNVTLSCEQNLNHDAMYWYRQDPGQGLRLIYYSQIVNDFQKGDIAEGYSVSREKKESFPLTVTSAQKNPTAFYLCASSPRLDYGYTFGSGTRLTVV.